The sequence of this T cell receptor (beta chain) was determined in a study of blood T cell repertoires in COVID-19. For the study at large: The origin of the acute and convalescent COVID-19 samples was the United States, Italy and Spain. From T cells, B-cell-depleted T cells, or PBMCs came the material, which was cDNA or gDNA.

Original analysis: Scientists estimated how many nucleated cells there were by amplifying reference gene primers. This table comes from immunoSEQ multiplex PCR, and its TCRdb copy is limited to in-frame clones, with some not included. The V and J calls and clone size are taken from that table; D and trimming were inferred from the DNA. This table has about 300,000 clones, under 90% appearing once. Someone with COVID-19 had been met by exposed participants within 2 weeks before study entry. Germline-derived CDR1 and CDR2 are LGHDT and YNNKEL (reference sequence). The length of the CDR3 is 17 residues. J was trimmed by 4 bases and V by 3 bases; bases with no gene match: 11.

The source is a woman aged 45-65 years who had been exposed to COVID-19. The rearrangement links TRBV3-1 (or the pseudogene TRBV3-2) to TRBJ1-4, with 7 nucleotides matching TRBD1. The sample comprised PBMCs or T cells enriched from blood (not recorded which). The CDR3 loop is CASSQTKGQKYNEKLFF. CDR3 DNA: TGTGCCAGCAGCCAGACCAAGGGACAGAAATATAATGAAAAACTGTTTTTT.